The present T cell receptor (beta chain) was sequenced within a study of shared clonotypes between healthy human individuals. CD8 cells regarded as naive lacked CD45RO, were positively chosen for CCR7, and omitted terminally differentiated effector memory CD45RA+ cells. Using immunoSEQ multiplex PCR, the repertoire was profiled, and TCRdb retains in-frame clones only, with some absent. The repertoire holds some 2.1 million clones, with 90% to 95% as singletons. Between the trimmed V and J ends, which lost 1 base and 3 bases, there was a span of 16 bases. The CDR3 sequence is 16 residues long. CDR1 is MNHEY, CDR2 SMNVEV, per germline (reference sequence).

V and J are TRBV27 and TRBJ2-7; possibly TRBD2 for D (6 bases). The sample comprised naive CD8+ T cells from PBMCs. This clonotype originated in a man between 18 and 29 years old in good health. Some clones in this sample may be carry-over from other donors' samples. CDR3 residues: CASSLLEGLTRYEQYF. As DNA, the CDR3 is TGTGCCAGCAGTTTATTGGAGGGGCTAACCCGCTACGAGCAGTACTTC.